Listed here is a single T cell receptor (beta chain). Germline loops: CDR1 LNHDA, CDR2 SQIVND (reference sequence). CDR3 length: 13 residues. Trimming cost V 10 bases and J 0 bases; bases outside gene matches: 4. The entry originates in a study of T cell changes during pregnancy in multiple sclerosis. Data came from immunoSEQ multiplex PCR; TCRdb stores just in-frame clones and leaves some out. Of 91,000 or so clones in the sample, approximately 93% are singletons; the top ten hold 0.99%. The gene calls are TRBV19 and TRBJ2-3, with 7 nucleotides matching TRBD2. The source material was peripheral blood, sampled after pregnancy. The receptor was derived from a female donor with multiple sclerosis, enrolled in a pregnancy study. The CDR3 loop is CATALASTDTQYF. The CDR3 bases are TGTGCCACCGCACTAGCGAGCACAGATACGCAGTATTTT.